The 10 T cell receptor beta chains presented below share a single source sample, sequenced in a study of memory CD4+ T cells and cytomegalovirus serostatus. Clones were read by immunoSEQ multiplex PCR, and TCRdb kept only the in-frame ones, dropping some. The sample holds around 50,000 clones, about 78% seen once. Single viable CD3+CD4+CD8-CD45RO+ cells were sorted as the memory CD4+ T cells. The sequenced sample consisted of memory CD4+ T cells from blood. Receptors were obtained from an adult in good health and CMV-seronegative.

The chain is built from TRBV7-9 and TRBJ2-7; D assignment may be TRBD1 or TRBD2 (5 bases each). This CDR3 contains 14 residues. V was pared by 5 bases and J by 5 bases, with 16 bases between. Germline V gene data show CDR1 as SEHNR and CDR2 as FQNEAQ (reference sequence). The DNA for the CDR3 is TGTGCCAGCAGCCCCGGGGACCGGAGAAACGAGCAGTACTTC. Translated, it gives CASSPGDRRNEQYF. Using reference TRBV7-9 and TRBJ2-7 for the parts outside the CDR3, the full variable domain is DTGVSQNPRHKITKRGQNVTFRCDPISEHNRLYWYRQTLGQGPEFLTYFQNEAQLEKSRLLSDRFSAERPKGSFSTLEIQRTEQGDSAMYLCASSPGDRRNEQYFGPGTRLTVT.

This clone was observed a single time. The chain links TRBV7-9 to TRBJ2-2; D unresolved. The CDR3 consists of 14 residues. Trimming removed 0 bases at V and 0 bases at J, with 2 bases between. Germline V gene sequence: CDR1 SEHNR, CDR2 FQNEAQ (reference sequence). The CDR3 spells CASSLATNTGELFF. CDR3 DNA: TGTGCCAGCAGCTTAGCGACGAACACCGGGGAGCTGTTTTTT.

The chain recombines TRBV27 with TRBJ1-2, with 7 bases matching TRBD1. Germline V gives CDR1 MNHEY, CDR2 SMNVEV (reference sequence). The CDR3 consists of 13 residues. Germline trimming cut 5 bases from V and 8 bases from J; bases unmatched to any gene: 8. CDR3 bases: TGTGCCAGCAGTCCCTTGACAGGGAAGGGCTACACCTTC. It is translated as CASSPLTGKGYTF.

The rearrangement links TRBV28 to TRBJ2-7; D remains ambiguous. This CDR3 has 15 residues. Germline CDR1 is MDHEN and CDR2 is SYDVKM. The CDR3 sequence is CAVLGATTLTYEQYF. In DNA form, the CDR3 reads TGTGCAGTGTTGGGTGCCACTACCCTTACCTACGAGCAGTACTTC.

The chain recombines TRBV5-4 with TRBJ1-6; D remains unclear. V was shortened by 3 bases and J by 6 bases, with 10 bases between the two germline ends. CDR1 is SGHNT and CDR2 is YYREEE in the germline V gene (reference sequence). The CDR3 length is 14 residues. CDR3 region: CASSSEVGNSPLHF. The CDR3, as DNA: TGTGCCAGCAGCTCGGAGGTCGGTAATTCACCCCTCCACTTT.

J is TRBJ2-7 and V is TRBV5-4, with unresolved D. Germline V lookup: CDR1 SGHNT, CDR2 YYREEE (reference sequence). The CDR3 has 12 residues. Trimming left V 2 bases short and J 7 bases short, with 10 bases between. The CDR3 coding sequence is TGTGCCAGCAGCTTCCCTCTCGGGGAGCAGTACTTC. Translating it yields CASSFPLGEQYF.

The gene calls are TRBV11-3 and TRBJ2-1; weak D call: TRBD1 (5 bases). The CDR3 runs 12 residues. V was pared by 1 base and J by 10 bases, with 8 bases between. Germline V lookup: CDR1 SGHNT, CDR2 YENEEA. The CDR3 loop reads CASSLGQGEQFF. The DNA of the CDR3 is TGTGCCAGCAGCTTAGGCCAGGGAGAGCAGTTCTTC.

The chain carries TRBV2 and TRBJ1-5; perhaps TRBD1 as D (5 bases). Germline values: CDR1 SNHLY, CDR2 FYNNEI. V lost 2 bases to trimming and J lost 1 base, with 6 bases between them. This CDR3 comprises 14 residues. The CDR3 region is CASSEQGSNQPQHF. The CDR3 nucleotides are TGTGCCAGCAGTGAACAGGGAAGCAATCAGCCCCAGCATTTT.

A remark on this clone: At the DNA level, this CDR3 is encoded by other sequences in the same sample as well. The chain joins TRBV4-2 to TRBJ2-7, with 8 bases fitting TRBD2. The CDR3 length is 15 residues. Germline loops: CDR1 LGHNA, CDR2 YNFKEQ. With 0 bases clipped from V and 0 bases from J, the junction kept 1 base outside the gene matches. The CDR3 here is CASSQETSGSYEQYF. CDR3 DNA: TGTGCCAGCAGCCAAGAAACTAGCGGCTCCTACGAGCAGTACTTC.

The chain carries TRBV2 and TRBJ2-5; 11 bases line up with TRBD1. The germline V gene has CDR1 SNHLY and CDR2 FYNNEI. The ends lost 10 bases at V and 5 bases at J; junction bases unmatched: 9. The CDR3 is made up of 14 amino acids. The CDR3 DNA is TGTGCCACGTTGCGGACAGGGGGCGGGGAGACCCAGTACTTC. This codes for CATLRTGGGETQYF.